This T cell receptor beta chain is from a study of shared clonotypes between healthy human individuals. Produced via immunoSEQ multiplex PCR; TCRdb's table is partial and in-frame only. Here the sample spans around 330,000 clones, approximately 74% being singletons. V was shortened by 6 bases and J by 0 bases, with 17 bases between the two germline ends. CDR1 and CDR2 (germline): LNHDA, SQIVND (reference sequence). The length of the CDR3 is 16 residues. The chain recombines TRBV19 with TRBJ1-1, with a weak D call TRBD1 (6 bases). The sample consisted of memory CD4+ T cells sorted from blood. The subset: CD45RA-negative fraction. The clonotype was recovered from a man aged 25 to 40 in good health. CDR3 DNA: TGTGCCAGTAGGATGGGGGCGATTAGGATGAACACTGAAGCTTTCTTT. It encodes CASRMGAIRMNTEAFF. The full variable domain, completed using reference TRBV19 and TRBJ1-1, is DGGITQSPKYLFRKEGQNVTLSCEQNLNHDAMYWYRQDPGQGLRLIYYSQIVNDFQKGDIAEGYSVSREKKESFPLTVTSAQKNPTAFYLCASRMGAIRMNTEAFFGQGTRLTVV.